This T cell receptor beta chain was sequenced in a study of blood T cell repertoires in COVID-19. Study context: Samples representing acute and convalescent COVID-19 were sourced from the United States, Italy and Spain. The cDNA or gDNA used as material had been derived from T cells, B-cell-depleted T cells, or PBMCs.

The CDR3 totals 13 residues. Under the authors' procedure: Reference gene primers were amplified, and this amplification served to estimate nucleated cell counts. The assay was immunoSEQ multiplex PCR, and TCRdb's table has in-frame clones only and misses some. V, J and clone size are taken as reported in that table, and D and trimming were inferred from the DNA itself. The repertoire holds roughly 97,000 clones, with around three quarters as singletons. The receptor's source is a man between 70 and 80 years old with acute or convalescent COVID-19. The sample consisted of peripheral blood. This chain joins TRBV1 and TRBJ2-5; the D call TRBD1 from the table was never checked on the DNA. TRBV1 is reported as a pseudogene. The CDR3, as DNA: TGCACCAGCAGCCGGGGGACAGGGGCGACCCAGTACTTC. Its protein product is CTSSRGTGATQYF.